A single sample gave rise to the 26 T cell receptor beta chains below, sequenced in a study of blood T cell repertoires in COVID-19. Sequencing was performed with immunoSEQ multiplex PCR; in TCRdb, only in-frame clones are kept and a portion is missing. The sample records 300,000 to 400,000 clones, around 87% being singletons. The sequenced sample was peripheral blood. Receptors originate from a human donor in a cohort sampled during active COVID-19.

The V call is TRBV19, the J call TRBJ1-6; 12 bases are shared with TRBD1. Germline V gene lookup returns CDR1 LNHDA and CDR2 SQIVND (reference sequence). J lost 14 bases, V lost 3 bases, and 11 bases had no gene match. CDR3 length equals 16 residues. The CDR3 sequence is CASSMSRDRGLVALHF. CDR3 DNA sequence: TGTGCCAGTAGTATGTCCCGGGACAGGGGGCTGGTAGCCCTCCACTTT.

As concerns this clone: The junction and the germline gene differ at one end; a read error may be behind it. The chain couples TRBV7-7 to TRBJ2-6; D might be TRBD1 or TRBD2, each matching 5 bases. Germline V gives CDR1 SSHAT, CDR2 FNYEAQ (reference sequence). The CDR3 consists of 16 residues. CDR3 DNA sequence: TGTGCTAGCAGCTTAGCGCTGGGGCCTGGGGCCAACGTCCTGACTTTC. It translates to CASSLALGPGANVLTF. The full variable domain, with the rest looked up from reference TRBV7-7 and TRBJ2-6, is GAGVSQSPRYKVTKRGQDVTLRCDPISSHATLYWYQQALGQGPEFLTYFNYEAQPDKSGLPSDRFSAERPEGSISTLTIQRTEQRDSAMYRCASSLALGPGANVLTFGAGSRLTVL.

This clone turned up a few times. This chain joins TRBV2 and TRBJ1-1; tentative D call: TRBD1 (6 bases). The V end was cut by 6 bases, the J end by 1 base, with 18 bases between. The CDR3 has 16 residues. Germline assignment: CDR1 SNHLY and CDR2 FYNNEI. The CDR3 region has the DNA TGTGCCAGCAGCCCCCCGCGAAGGGGGGGGAACACTGAAGCTTTCTTT. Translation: CASSPPRRGGNTEAFF.

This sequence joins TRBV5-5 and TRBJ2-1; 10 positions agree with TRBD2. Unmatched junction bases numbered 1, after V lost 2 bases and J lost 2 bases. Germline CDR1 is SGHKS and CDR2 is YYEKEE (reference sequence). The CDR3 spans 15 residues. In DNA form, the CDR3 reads TGTGCCAGCAGCTTACTAGCGGGGCCCTACAATGAGCAGTTCTTC. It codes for CASSLLAGPYNEQFF.

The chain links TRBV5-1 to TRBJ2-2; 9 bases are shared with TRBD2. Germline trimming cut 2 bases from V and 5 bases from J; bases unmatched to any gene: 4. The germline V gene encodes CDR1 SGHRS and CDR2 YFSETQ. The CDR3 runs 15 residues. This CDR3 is CASSLSGRRTGELFF. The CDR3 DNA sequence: TGCGCCAGCAGCTTAAGCGGGAGGAGAACCGGGGAGCTGTTTTTT.

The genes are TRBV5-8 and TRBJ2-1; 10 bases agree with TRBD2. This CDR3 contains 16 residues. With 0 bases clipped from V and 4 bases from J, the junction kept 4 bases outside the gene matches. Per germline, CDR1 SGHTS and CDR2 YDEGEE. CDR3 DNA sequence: TGTGCCAGCAGCTTGGGCACTAGCGGGGTTTACAATGAGCAGTTCTTC. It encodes CASSLGTSGVYNEQFF. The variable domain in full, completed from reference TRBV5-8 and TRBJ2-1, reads EAGVTQSPTHLIKTRGQQATLRCSPISGHTSVYWYQQALGLGLQFLLWYDEGEERNRGNFPPRFSGRQFPNYSSELNVNALELEDSALYLCASSLGTSGVYNEQFFGPGTRLTVL.

The CDR3: CASSQDLGTGRYSPLHF. CDR3 DNA sequence: TGTGCCAGCAGCCAAGATCTGGGGACAGGGAGGTATTCACCCCTCCACTTT. The chain recombines TRBV4-2 with TRBJ1-6, with 9 bases lining up with TRBD1. The length of the CDR3 is 17 residues. The V gene end was trimmed by 0 bases and the J gene end by 8 bases; junction bases not matched to a gene: 8. Germline loops: CDR1 LGHNA, CDR2 YNFKEQ.

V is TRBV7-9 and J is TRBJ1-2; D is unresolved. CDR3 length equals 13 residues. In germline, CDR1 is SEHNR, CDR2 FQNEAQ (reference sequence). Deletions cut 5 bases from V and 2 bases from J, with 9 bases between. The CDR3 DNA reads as TGTGCCAGCAGCCCAACGGGGAACTATGGCTACACCTTC. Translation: CASSPTGNYGYTF.

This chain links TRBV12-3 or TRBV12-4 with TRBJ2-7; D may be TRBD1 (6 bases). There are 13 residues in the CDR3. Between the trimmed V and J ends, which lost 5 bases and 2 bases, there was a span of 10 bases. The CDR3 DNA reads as TGTGCCAGCAGTCCGGGACATCCCTACGAGCAGTACTTC. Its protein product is CASSPGHPYEQYF.

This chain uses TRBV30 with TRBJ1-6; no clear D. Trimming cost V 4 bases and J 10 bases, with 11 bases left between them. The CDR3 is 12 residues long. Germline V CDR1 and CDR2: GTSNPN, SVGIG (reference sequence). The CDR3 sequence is CAWTREESPLHF. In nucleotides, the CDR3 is TGTGCCTGGACCAGAGAGGAGTCACCCCTCCACTTT. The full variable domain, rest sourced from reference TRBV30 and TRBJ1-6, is SQTIHQWPATLVQPVGSPLSLECTVEGTSNPNLYWYRQAAGRGLQLLFYSVGIGQISSEVPQNLSASRPQDRQFILSSKKLLLSDSGFYLCAWTREESPLHFGNGTRLTVT.

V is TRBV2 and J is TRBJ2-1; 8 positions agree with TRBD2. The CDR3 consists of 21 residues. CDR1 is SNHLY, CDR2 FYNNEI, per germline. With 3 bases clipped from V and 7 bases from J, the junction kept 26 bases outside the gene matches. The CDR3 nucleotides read TGTGCCAGCAGTGATTGGGGAAGACAGGTTTTGGGGAGCGGGAGCCCAAATGAGCAGTTCTTC. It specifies CASSDWGRQVLGSGSPNEQFF.

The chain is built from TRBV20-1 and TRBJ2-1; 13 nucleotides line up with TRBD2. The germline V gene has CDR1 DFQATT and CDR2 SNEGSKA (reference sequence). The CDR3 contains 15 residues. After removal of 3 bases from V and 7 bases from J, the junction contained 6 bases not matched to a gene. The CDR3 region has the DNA TGCAGTGCTAGTACTAGCGGGGGGGCTTGGAATGAGCAGTTCTTC. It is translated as CSASTSGGAWNEQFF.

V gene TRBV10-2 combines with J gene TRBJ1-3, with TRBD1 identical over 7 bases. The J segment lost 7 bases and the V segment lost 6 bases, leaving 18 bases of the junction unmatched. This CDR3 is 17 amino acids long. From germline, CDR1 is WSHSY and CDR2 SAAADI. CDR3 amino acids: CASRYPDPTGKANTIYF. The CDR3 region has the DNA TGCGCCAGCAGATACCCGGACCCGACAGGGAAAGCGAACACCATATATTTT.

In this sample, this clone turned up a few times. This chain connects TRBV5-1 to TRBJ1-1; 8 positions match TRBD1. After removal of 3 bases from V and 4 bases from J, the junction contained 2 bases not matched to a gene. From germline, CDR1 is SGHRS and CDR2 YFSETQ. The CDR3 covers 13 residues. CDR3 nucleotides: TGCGCCAGCAGCTCACAGGGGGGCACTGAAGCTTTCTTT. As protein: CASSSQGGTEAFF.

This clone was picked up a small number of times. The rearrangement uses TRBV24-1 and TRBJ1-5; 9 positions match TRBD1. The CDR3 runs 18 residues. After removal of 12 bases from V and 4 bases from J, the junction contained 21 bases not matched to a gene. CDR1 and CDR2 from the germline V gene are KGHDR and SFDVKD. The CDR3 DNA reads TGTGCCGCTCCAGGGGACAGGGTACCCCACCGAGGGAATCAGCCCCAGCATTTT. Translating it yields CAAPGDRVPHRGNQPQHF.

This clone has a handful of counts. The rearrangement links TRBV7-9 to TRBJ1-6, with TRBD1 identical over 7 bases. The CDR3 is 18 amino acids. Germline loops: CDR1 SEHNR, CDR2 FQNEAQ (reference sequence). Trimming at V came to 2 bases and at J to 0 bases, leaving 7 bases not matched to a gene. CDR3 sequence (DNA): TGTGCCAGCAGCTTACCGCCGGGACAGAGCTCCTATAATTCACCCCTCCACTTT. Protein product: CASSLPPGQSSYNSPLHF.

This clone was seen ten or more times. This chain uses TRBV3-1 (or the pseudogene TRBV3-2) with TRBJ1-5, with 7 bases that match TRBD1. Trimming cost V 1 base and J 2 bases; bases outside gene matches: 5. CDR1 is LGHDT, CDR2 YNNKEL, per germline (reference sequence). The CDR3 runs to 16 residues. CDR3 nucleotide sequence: TGTGCCAGCAGCCAAGGGACAGGCCGGGGCAATCAGCCCCAGCATTTT. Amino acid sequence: CASSQGTGRGNQPQHF.

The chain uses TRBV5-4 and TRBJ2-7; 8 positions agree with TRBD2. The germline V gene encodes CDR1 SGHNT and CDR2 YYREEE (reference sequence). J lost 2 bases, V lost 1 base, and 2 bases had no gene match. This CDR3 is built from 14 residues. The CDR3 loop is CASSLTSGAYEQYF. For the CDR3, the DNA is TGTGCCAGCAGCTTGACTAGCGGAGCCTACGAGCAGTACTTC.

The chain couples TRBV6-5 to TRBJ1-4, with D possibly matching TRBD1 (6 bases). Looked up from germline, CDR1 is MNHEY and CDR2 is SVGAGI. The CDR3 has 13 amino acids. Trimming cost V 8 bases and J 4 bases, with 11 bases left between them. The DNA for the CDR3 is TGTGCCAGCGCGACAGGCAGTAATGAAAAACTGTTTTTT. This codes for CASATGSNEKLFF.

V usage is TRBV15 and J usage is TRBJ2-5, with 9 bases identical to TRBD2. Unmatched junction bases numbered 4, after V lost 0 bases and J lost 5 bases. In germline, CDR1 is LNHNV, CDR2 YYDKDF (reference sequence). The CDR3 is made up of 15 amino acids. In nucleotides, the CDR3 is TGTGCCACCAGCAGAGAGCGGGGGGGCCTCGAGACCCAGTACTTC. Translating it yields CATSRERGGLETQYF. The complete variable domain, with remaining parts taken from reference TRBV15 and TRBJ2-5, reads DAMVIQNPRYQVTQFGKPVTLSCSQTLNHNVMYWYQQKSSQAPKLLFHYYDKDFNNEADTPDNFQSRRPNTSFCFLDIRSPGLGDTAMYLCATSRERGGLETQYFGPGTRLLVL.

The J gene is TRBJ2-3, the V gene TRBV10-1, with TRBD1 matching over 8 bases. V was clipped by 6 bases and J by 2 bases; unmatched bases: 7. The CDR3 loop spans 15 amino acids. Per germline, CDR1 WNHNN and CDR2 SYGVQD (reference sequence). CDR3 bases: TGCGCCAGCAGCAAGACAGGGGAGCCCACAGATACGCAGTATTTT. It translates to CASSKTGEPTDTQYF.

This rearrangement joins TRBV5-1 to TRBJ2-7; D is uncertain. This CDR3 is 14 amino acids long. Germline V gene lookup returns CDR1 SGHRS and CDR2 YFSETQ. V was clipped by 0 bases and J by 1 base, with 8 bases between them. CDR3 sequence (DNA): TGCGCCAGCAGCTTGGGGTCGGGTTCCTACGAGCAGTACTTC. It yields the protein CASSLGSGSYEQYF. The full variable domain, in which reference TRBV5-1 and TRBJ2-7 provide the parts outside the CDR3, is KAGVTQTPRYLIKTRGQQVTLSCSPISGHRSVSWYQQTPGQGLQFLFEYFSETQRNKGNFPGRFSGRQFSNSRSEMNVSTLELGDSALYLCASSLGSGSYEQYFGPGTRLTVT.

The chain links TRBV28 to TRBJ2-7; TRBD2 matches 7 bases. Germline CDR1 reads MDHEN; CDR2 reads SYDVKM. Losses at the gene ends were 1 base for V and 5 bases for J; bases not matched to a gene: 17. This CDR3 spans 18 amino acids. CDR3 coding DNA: TGTGCCAGCAGTTTATACCCGGTCAGGAGGGAGGGCAACAACGAGCAGTACTTC. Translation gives CASSLYPVRREGNNEQYF.

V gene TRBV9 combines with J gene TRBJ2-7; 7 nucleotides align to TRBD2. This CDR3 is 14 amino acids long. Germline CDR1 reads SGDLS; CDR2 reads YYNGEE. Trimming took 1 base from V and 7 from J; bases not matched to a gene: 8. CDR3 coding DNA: TGTGCCAGCAGCGTAAGTTGGGGGGGTGGTGAGCAGTACTTC. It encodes CASSVSWGGGEQYF.

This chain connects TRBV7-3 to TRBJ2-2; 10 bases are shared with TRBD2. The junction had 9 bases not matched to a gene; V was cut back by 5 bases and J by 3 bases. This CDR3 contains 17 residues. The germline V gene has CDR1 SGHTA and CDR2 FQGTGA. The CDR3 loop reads CASSLTVTSGYTGELFF. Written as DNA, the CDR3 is TGTGCCAGCAGCCTCACCGTGACTAGCGGGTACACCGGGGAGCTGTTTTTT.

As DNA, the CDR3 is TGTGCCAGCAGTTTCCGCCGGAGGCGGGGGAGCACTGAAGCTTTCTTT. This sequence encodes CASSFRRRRGSTEAFF. This chain links TRBV28 with TRBJ1-1; D is possibly TRBD1 (5 bases). Germline lookup yields CDR1 MDHEN and CDR2 SYDVKM. CDR3 length equals 16 residues. The germline V and J ends were trimmed by 3 bases and 4 bases, with 18 bases remaining between them.